The 5 T cell receptor beta chains reported below all come from one sample, sequenced in a study of blood T cell repertoires in COVID-19 (dated by TCRdb to about 2020). The library was obtained by the immunoSEQ multiplex PCR assay. TCRdb mirrors the immuneACCESS table, restricted to in-frame sequences. Some clones are absent from its copies; in checked studies, under half trace to an unresolved V gene, and the reason for the others is unknown. The table for this sample lists 180,000 or so clones; around 80% of them were counted only once. The biggest ten clones account for 2.5% to 3% of the sample. Sample: peripheral blood. These receptors all come from a woman older than 75 with active or convalescent COVID-19.

The rearrangement joins TRBV6-5 to TRBJ1-2; TRBD1 might be the D (5 bases). The V end was cut by 1 base, the J end by 4 bases, with 13 bases between. This CDR3 has 15 residues. Germline CDR1 reads MNHEY; CDR2 reads SVGAGI. For the CDR3, the DNA is TGTGCCAGCAGTTACTTGGGGGGTTCCCCCTATGGCTACACCTTC. This sequence encodes CASSYLGGSPYGYTF.

CDR3 nucleotides: TGTGCCAGCAGTTTGGACAGGACCTTCCAAGAGACCCAGTACTTC. Residues: CASSLDRTFQETQYF. This chain uses TRBV28 with TRBJ2-5; TRBD1 matches at 7 bases. V was clipped by 3 bases and J by 1 base; unmatched bases: 5. The CDR3 loop spans 15 amino acids. CDR1 and CDR2 from the germline V gene are MDHEN and SYDVKM. The full variable domain, its missing parts supplied by reference TRBV28 and TRBJ2-5, is DVKVTQSSRYLVKRTGEKVFLECVQDMDHENMFWYRQDPGLGLRLIYFSYDVKMKEKGDIPEGYSVSREKKERFSLILESASTNQTSMYLCASSLDRTFQETQYFGPGTRLLVL.

V is TRBV5-1 and J is TRBJ2-5; 7 bases map to TRBD2. Germline CDR1 is SGHRS and CDR2 is YFSETQ. V lost 0 bases, J lost 3 bases, and 11 bases stayed unmatched. The CDR3 sequence is 17 residues long. CDR3 DNA: TGCGCCAGCAGCTTGGCCGTGTCTAGCGGCCTCGAAGAGACCCAGTACTTC. Its protein product is CASSLAVSSGLEETQYF.

The gene calls are TRBV3-1 (or the pseudogene TRBV3-2) and TRBJ2-3; the match to TRBD2 covers 8 bases. V shed 0 bases, J shed 6 bases, and the junction held 5 bases outside the gene matches. CDR1 is LGHDT and CDR2 is YNNKEL in the germline V gene (reference sequence). The CDR3 is 15 amino acids. The CDR3 is CASSQDWRGADTQYF. The DNA for the CDR3 is TGTGCCAGCAGCCAAGACTGGCGGGGGGCGGATACGCAGTATTTT.

V is TRBV7-2 and J is TRBJ1-2; tentative D call: TRBD1 (5 bases). There are 18 residues in the CDR3. Germline-derived CDR1 and CDR2 are SGHTA and FQGNSA. The germline V and J ends were trimmed by 5 bases and 6 bases, with 28 bases remaining between them. CDR3 loop: CASSLTPQGTLGGDGYTF. Here the CDR3 DNA reads TGTGCCAGCAGCCTAACCCCGCAGGGTACCCTAGGAGGGGATGGCTACACCTTC. The variable domain in full, with the rest retrieved from reference TRBV7-2 and TRBJ1-2, is GAGVSQSPSNKVTEKGKDVELRCDPISGHTALYWYRQSLGQGLEFLIYFQGNSAPDKSGLPSDRFSAERTGGSVSTLTIQRTQQEDSAVYLCASSLTPQGTLGGDGYTFGSGTRLTVV.